These 3 T cell receptor beta chains share one sample of origin, sequenced in a study of graft-versus-host responses after intestinal transplantation. Measured with immunoSEQ multiplex PCR; TCRdb has only the in-frame clones, and not every one. This table holds fewer than 20,000 clones, more than 85% found once. The material was PBMCs, obtained 23 days after intestinal transplant. These receptors came from a human patient who received an intestinal transplant, so some T cells may come from the graft donor.

The chain carries TRBV15 and TRBJ1-1; weak D call: TRBD1 (6 bases). V shed 5 bases and J shed 1 base, with 14 bases lying between them. Germline V gene lookup returns CDR1 LNHNV and CDR2 YYDKDF (reference sequence). This CDR3 is 15 amino acids long. The CDR3 bases are TGTGCCACCAGCGGGGACGACAGGCCGAACACTGAAGCTTTCTTT. It is translated as CATSGDDRPNTEAFF.

The chain has TRBV5-4 and TRBJ2-7; possible D gene TRBD2, 5 bases. CDR1 is SGHNT, CDR2 YYREEE, per germline (reference sequence). CDR3 size: 14 residues. V was cut by 2 bases and J by 6 bases, with 15 bases left in between. The CDR3 loop is CASSFRGSASEQYF. The DNA for the CDR3 is TGTGCCAGCAGCTTTCGGGGATCGGCGAGCGAGCAGTACTTC.

This chain uses TRBV6-5 with TRBJ2-7; no clear D. CDR3 length: 14 residues. CDR1 is MNHEY and CDR2 is SVGAGI in the germline V gene. V shed 2 bases and J shed 0 bases, with 8 bases lying between them. CDR3 bases: TGTGCCAGCAGTTACGACCCAAGCTCCTACGAGCAGTACTTC. Translating it yields CASSYDPSSYEQYF.